This T cell receptor (beta chain) was captured by sequencing in a study of Graves' ophthalmopathy and Graves' hyperthyroidism. About the study: Ahead of any treatment, peripheral blood was obtained at the initial diagnosis.

The germline V gene encodes CDR1 MGHRA and CDR2 YSYEKL. Trimming shortened V by 0 bases and J by 7 bases, and 9 bases separated the two germline ends. This CDR3 spans 13 amino acids. Researchers took RNA transcripts and amplified TCR beta CDR3 regions from them. First-round RT-PCR relied on HTBI primers, and a second-round multiplex PCR came next. In TCRdb, the multiplex PCR reads were re-called with MiXCR into one record per CDR3 protein. The sample records 300,000 or so distinct CDR3 sequences, 17% being singletons. This clonotype was seen many times. The study excluded patients with other autoimmune diseases, uncontrolled infections, pregnancy or lactation.

The V call is TRBV4-1, the J call TRBJ1-1, with D hard to call. Sequencing was carried out using peripheral blood. This TCR was sampled from an adult man with Graves' ophthalmopathy. The CDR3 spells CASSQEVSDEAFF. DNA of the CDR3: TGCGCCAGCAGCCAAGAGGTGAGCGATGAAGCTTTCTTT.